Detailed here is one T cell receptor beta chain. Its antigen specificity is not known. No per-base quality is available; no much larger clone lies one base away. CDR1 SGHKS and CDR2 YYEKEE are derived from the germline V gene (reference sequence). V is cut by 7 bases and J by 0 bases, and the space between the germline ends is 10 bases. There are 14 amino acids in the CDR3, from cysteine to phenylalanine inclusive. The entry retains the CDR3 DNA only, 42 bases that are in frame from base 1. During the collection period, no immune events, such as infections, were documented for the healthy donors. Healthy-donor blood repertoires served as a training cohort to calibrate time-dependent variance in a beta-binomial model of T-cell clone differential abundance. The training cohort included 10 or so healthy donors, of whom 3 were female and 7 were male. The donors were between roughly 29 and 65 years old, with an average age of roughly 41 years. Whole blood was collected from each healthy donor at three time points spaced about 2 weeks apart and obtained from a commercial supplier. Genomic DNA was extracted from unsorted whole blood for immunosequencing.

TCRbeta CDR3 regions were profiled with the immunoSEQ Assay using bias-controlled multiplex PCR amplification of genomic DNA. The authors' analysis ran thus. The absolute abundance of each unique TCRbeta CDR3 region was quantified after sequences were collapsed and filtered. Differential abundance was assessed using a binomial (Fisher-equivalent) model and a beta-binomial model in which time-dependent variance fitted from healthy donors was added. Clones with fewer than 5 combined templates were excluded, and clones with Benjamini-Hochberg FDR below 0.01 were called differentially abundant. Using the form v = (b*log(k)+a)^2, the beta-binomial variance was modeled as a function of the total template count across the two samples. Not all clones reach the TCRdb copy of this immuneACCESS table, which keeps in-frame sequences only. Checked studies attribute under half of the gap to unresolved V genes and leave the rest unexplained. V, J and clone size are taken as reported in that table, and D and trimming were inferred from the DNA itself. The sample includes around 130,000 clones, with 80% to 90% observed a single time. The top ten clones comprise 8% to 9% of the sample.

This entry comes from a study of identifying expanded T cells in peripheral blood (dated by TCRdb to about 2019). About the investigation overall: Technical replicates were generated by sequencing separate aliquots of the same genomic DNA pool, with four replicates compared pairwise. The paper as a whole reports these results and caveats: Across all healthy-donor time intervals, the beta-binomial model significantly lowered both the number of clones called differentially abundant and the false-positive rate. The authors expected biological variance in healthy repertoires might increase further over much longer intervals such as months to years. The binomial model flagged roughly 1.2 differentially abundant clones between technical replicates but 15 to 17 over roughly two weeks and about 19 over about 4 weeks. Variance in clone template counts between approximately two-week samples significantly increased with total template count across all healthy donors.

The sequenced material came from blood. The TCR sequence derives from a person between 18 and 70 years old in good health. The sequence is built from TRBV5-5 and TRBJ1-4, with the D gene too uncertain to name. CDR3 protein: CASASGSTNEKLFF. The DNA sequence reads TGTGCCAGCGCCTCCGGGTCAACTAATGAAAAACTGTTTTTT. The full variable domain, completed from the reference TRBV5-5 and TRBJ1-4 proteins outside the CDR3, reads DAGVTQSPTHLIKTRGQQVTLRCSPISGHKSVSWYQQVLGQGPQFIFQYYEKEERGRGNFPDRFSARQFPNYSSELNVNALLLGDSALYLCASASGSTNEKLFFGSGTQLSVL.